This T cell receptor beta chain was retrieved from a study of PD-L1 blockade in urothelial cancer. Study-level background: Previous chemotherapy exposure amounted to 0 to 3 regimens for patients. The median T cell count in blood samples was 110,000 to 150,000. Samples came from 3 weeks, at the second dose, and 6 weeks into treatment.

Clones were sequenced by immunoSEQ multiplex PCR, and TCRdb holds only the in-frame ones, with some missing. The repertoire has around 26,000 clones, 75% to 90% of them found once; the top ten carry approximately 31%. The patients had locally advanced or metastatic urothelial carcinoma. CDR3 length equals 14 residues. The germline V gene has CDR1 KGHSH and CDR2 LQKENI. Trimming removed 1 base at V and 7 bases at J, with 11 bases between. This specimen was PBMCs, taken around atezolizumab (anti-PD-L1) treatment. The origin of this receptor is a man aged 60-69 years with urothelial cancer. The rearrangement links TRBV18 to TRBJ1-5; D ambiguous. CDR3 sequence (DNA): TGTGCCAGCTCACCACGAGAAGGGAGCCAGCCCCAGCATTTT. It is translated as CASSPREGSQPQHF.